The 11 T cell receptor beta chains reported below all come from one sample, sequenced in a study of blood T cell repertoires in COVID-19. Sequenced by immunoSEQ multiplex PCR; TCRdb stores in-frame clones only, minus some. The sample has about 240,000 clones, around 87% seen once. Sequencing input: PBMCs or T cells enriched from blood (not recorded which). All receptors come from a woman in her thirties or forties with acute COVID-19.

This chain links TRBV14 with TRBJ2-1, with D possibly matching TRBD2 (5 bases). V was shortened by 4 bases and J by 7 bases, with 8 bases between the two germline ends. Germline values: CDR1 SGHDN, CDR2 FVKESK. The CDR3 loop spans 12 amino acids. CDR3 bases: TGTGCCAGCAGCCGAGGGTGGAATGAGCAGTTCTTC. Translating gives CASSRGWNEQFF.

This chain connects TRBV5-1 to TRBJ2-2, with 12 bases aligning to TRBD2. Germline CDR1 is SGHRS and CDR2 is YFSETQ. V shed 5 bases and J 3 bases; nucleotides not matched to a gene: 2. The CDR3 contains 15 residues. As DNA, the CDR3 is TGCGCCAGCAGAGGACTAGCGGGACACACCGGGGAGCTGTTTTTT. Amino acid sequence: CASRGLAGHTGELFF.

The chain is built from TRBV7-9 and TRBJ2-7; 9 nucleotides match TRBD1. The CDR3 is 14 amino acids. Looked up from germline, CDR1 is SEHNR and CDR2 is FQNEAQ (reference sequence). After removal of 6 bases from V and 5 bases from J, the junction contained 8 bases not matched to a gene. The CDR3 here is CASSTDRGSDEQYF. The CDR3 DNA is TGTGCCAGCAGTACCGACAGGGGGTCCGACGAGCAGTACTTC.

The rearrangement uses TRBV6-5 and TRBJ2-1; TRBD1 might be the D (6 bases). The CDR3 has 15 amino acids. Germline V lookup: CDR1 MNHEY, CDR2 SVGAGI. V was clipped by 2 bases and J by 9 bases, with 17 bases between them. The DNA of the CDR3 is TGTGCCAGCAGTTACGGGGTAGCTGGGGGCGGTGAGCAGTTCTTC. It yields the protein CASSYGVAGGGEQFF.

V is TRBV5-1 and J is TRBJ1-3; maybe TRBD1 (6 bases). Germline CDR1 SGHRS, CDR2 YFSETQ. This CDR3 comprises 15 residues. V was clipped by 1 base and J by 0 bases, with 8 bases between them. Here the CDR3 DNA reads TGCGCCAGCAGCTTGACAGGGTTCTCTGGAAACACCATATATTTT. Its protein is CASSLTGFSGNTIYF.

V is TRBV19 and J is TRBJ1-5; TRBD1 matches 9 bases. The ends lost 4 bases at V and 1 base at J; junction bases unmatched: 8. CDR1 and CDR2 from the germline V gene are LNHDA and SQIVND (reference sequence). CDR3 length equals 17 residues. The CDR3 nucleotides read TGTGCCAGTAGTAGCCGATTACAGGGGGCGAGCAATCAGCCCCAGCATTTT. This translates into CASSSRLQGASNQPQHF.

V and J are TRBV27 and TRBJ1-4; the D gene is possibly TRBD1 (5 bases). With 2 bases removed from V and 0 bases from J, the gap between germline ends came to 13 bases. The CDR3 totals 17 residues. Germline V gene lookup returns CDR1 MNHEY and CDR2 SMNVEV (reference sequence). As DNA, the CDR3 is TGTGCCAGCAGTTTACGTGGGGAAGGGGCAACTAATGAAAAACTGTTTTTT. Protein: CASSLRGEGATNEKLFF.

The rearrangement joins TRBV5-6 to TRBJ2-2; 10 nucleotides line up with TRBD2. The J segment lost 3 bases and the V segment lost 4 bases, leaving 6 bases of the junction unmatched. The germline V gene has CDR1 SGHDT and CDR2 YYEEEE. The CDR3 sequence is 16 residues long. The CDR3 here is CASSPLAGEYTGELFF. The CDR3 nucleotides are TGTGCCAGCAGCCCGCTAGCGGGAGAATACACCGGGGAGCTGTTTTTT.

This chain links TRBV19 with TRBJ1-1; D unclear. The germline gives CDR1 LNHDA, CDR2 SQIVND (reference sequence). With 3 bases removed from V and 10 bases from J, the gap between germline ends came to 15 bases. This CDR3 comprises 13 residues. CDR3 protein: CASSISGKIGAFF. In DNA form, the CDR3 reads TGTGCCAGTAGTATTTCGGGGAAGATAGGAGCTTTCTTT.

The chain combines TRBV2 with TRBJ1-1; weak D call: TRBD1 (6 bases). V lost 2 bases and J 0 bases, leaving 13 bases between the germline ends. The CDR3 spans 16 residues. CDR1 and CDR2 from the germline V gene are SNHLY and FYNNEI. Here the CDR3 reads CASSELPQGLNTEAFF. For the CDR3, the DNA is TGTGCCAGCAGTGAATTGCCACAGGGCTTGAACACTGAAGCTTTCTTT.

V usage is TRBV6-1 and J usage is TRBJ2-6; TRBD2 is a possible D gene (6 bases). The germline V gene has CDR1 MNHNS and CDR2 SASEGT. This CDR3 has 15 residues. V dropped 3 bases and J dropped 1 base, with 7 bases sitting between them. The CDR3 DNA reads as TGTGCCAGCAGTGATGGAGGGTCTGGGGCCAACGTCCTGACTTTC. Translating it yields CASSDGGSGANVLTF.